One sample yielded the 11 T cell receptor beta chains listed below, sequenced in a study of cytotoxic CD8 clonotypes in ibrutinib-treated CLL. TCRdb keeps only in-frame clones here, not all; method: immunoSEQ multiplex PCR. This table has approximately 140,000 clones, 60% to 80% appearing once. The sequencing used PBMCs, collected after 12 months of ibrutinib treatment. Every receptor here comes from a human donor with chronic lymphocytic leukemia.

This clone appeared a few times. The rearrangement uses TRBV2 and TRBJ1-1; D is perhaps TRBD1 (5 bases). Trimming left V 8 bases short and J 4 bases short, with 17 bases between. The CDR3 has 14 amino acids. In germline, CDR1 is SNHLY, CDR2 FYNNEI. The DNA for the CDR3 is TGTGCCAGCGGTGCCTTGGGGGGGACCACTGAAGCTTTCTTT. Residues: CASGALGGTTEAFF.

This chain connects TRBV11-2 to TRBJ1-4, with TRBD1 as a possible D gene (5 bases). V was clipped by 5 bases and J by 8 bases, with 18 bases between them. CDR3 length: 15 residues. Germline CDR1 and CDR2: SGHAT and FQNNGV. This CDR3 reads CASSPRGTRGEKLFF. The CDR3, as DNA: TGTGCCAGCAGCCCCCGGGGCACGAGAGGAGAAAAACTGTTTTTT. Together with reference TRBV11-2 and TRBJ1-4, the CDR3 gives the full variable domain: EAGVAQSPRYKIIEKRQSVAFWCNPISGHATLYWYQQILGQGPKLLIQFQNNGVVDDSQLPKDRFSAERLKGVDSTLKIQPAKLEDSAVYLCASSPRGTRGEKLFFGSGTQLSVL.

The V and J genes are TRBV11-3 and TRBJ2-3; no clear D gene. The CDR3 extends over 13 amino acids. V was shortened by 2 bases and J by 2 bases, with 5 bases between the two germline ends. Germline-derived CDR1 and CDR2 are SGHNT and YENEEA. CDR3 sequence reads: CASSLRLTDTQYF. In DNA, the CDR3 is TGTGCCAGCAGCTTACGGCTCACAGATACGCAGTATTTT.

The V and J genes are TRBV5-5 and TRBJ1-2; D might be TRBD1 (5 bases). V was trimmed by 1 base and J by 6 bases, leaving 16 bases between them. From germline, CDR1 is SGHKS and CDR2 YYEKEE (reference sequence). The length of the CDR3 is 15 residues. The CDR3 nucleotides read TGTGCCAGCAGCTTGACTGCAAGGTCGGGGGATGGCTACACCTTC. Translated, it gives CASSLTARSGDGYTF.

In this sample, this clone turned up a few times. The V call is TRBV28, the J call TRBJ1-1; D perhaps matches TRBD1 (6 bases). Germline V gene data show CDR1 as MDHEN and CDR2 as SYDVKM. The CDR3 totals 12 residues. Trimming pared 3 bases from V and 7 bases from J, leaving 9 bases between. The CDR3 DNA reads as TGTGCCAGCAGTTTGACAGGCCGTGAAGCTTTCTTT. The encoded protein is CASSLTGREAFF.

This clone was counted only a few times. The genes are TRBV2 and TRBJ2-7; D not certain. Trimming shortened V by 1 base and J by 3 bases, and 10 bases separated the two germline ends. The CDR3 is 14 amino acids. From germline, CDR1 is SNHLY and CDR2 FYNNEI. CDR3 sequence: CASSEVGRSYEQYF. DNA of the CDR3: TGTGCCAGCAGTGAAGTAGGACGGAGCTACGAGCAGTACTTC. Drawing the rest from reference TRBV2 and TRBJ2-7, the complete variable domain is EPEVTQTPSHQVTQMGQEVILRCVPISNHLYFYWYRQILGQKVEFLVSFYNNEISEKSEIFDDQFSVERPDGSNFTLKIRSTKLEDSAMYFCASSEVGRSYEQYFGPGTRLTVT.

The chain links TRBV2 to TRBJ2-3; TRBD2 matches at 10 bases. Trimming took 4 bases from V and 6 from J; bases not matched to a gene: 4. The CDR3 extends over 14 amino acids. In germline, CDR1 is SNHLY, CDR2 FYNNEI. This chain's CDR3 is CASSVTSGMDTQYF. CDR3 DNA sequence: TGTGCCAGCAGTGTTACTAGCGGGATGGATACGCAGTATTTT.

This clone was seen more than once but under ten times. The chain is built from TRBV11-2 and TRBJ2-3; D not resolved. Germline CDR1 SGHAT, CDR2 FQNNGV. V dropped 4 bases and J dropped 6 bases, with 5 bases sitting between them. The CDR3 covers 11 residues. The CDR3 loop is CASSSPDTQYF. In nucleotides, the CDR3 is TGTGCCAGCAGCTCGCCCGATACGCAGTATTTT.

J is TRBJ1-2 and V is TRBV30, with 8 bases fitting TRBD1. After removal of 3 bases from V and 5 bases from J, the junction contained 8 bases not matched to a gene. From germline, CDR1 is GTSNPN and CDR2 SVGIG (reference sequence). The CDR3 totals 14 residues. DNA for the CDR3: TGTGCCTGGAGGGGAGGGGGGACAGGATATGGCTACACCTTC. It codes for CAWRGGGTGYGYTF. Filled out from reference TRBV30 and TRBJ1-2, the complete variable domain reads SQTIHQWPATLVQPVGSPLSLECTVEGTSNPNLYWYRQAAGRGLQLLFYSVGIGQISSEVPQNLSASRPQDRQFILSSKKLLLSDSGFYLCAWRGGGTGYGYTFGSGTRLTVV.

As DNA, the CDR3 is TGTGCCAGCATCGGTACTCTAGCGGGGAGCACAGATACGCAGTATTTT. It encodes CASIGTLAGSTDTQYF. The chain has TRBV2 and TRBJ2-3; 9 nucleotides match TRBD2. The CDR3 has 16 residues. The V and J ends lost 7 bases and 0 bases, in that order; junction bases with no gene match: 8. Germline assignment: CDR1 SNHLY and CDR2 FYNNEI.

The chain is built from TRBV11-3 and TRBJ2-5, with D possibly called TRBD1 or TRBD2 (5 bases each). From germline, CDR1 is SGHNT and CDR2 YENEEA. The CDR3 sequence is 15 residues long. Trimming took 5 bases from V and 2 from J, leaving 15 bases between them. CDR3 nucleotide sequence: TGTGCCAGCAGCCCCGGGACCCTAAGGCAAGAGACCCAGTACTTC. It specifies CASSPGTLRQETQYF. Drawing the rest from reference TRBV11-3 and TRBJ2-5, the complete variable domain is EAGVVQSPRYKIIEKKQPVAFWCNPISGHNTLYWYLQNLGQGPELLIRYENEEAVDDSQLPKDRFSAERLKGVDSTLKIQPAELGDSAVYLCASSPGTLRQETQYFGPGTRLLVL.